This T cell receptor beta chain originates from a study of cytomegalovirus exposure and HLA in healthy donors. Regarding the study as a whole: Prediction of most subjects' HLA-A and HLA-B alleles by TCR beta sequences was reportedly accurate.

Germline CDR1 and CDR2: SNHLY and FYNNEI. The CDR3 consists of 12 residues. V gave up 6 bases and J gave up 4 bases, with 10 bases separating them. Concerning this clone: The antigen is unknown.

Primers included in the PCR were 60 Vbeta and 13 Jbeta primers. Assay used: immunoSEQ multiplex PCR; TCRdb lists only in-frame clones, some missing. The data show around 92,000 clones, roughly 82% seen once. Though probably carrying unrecorded immune exposures, donors were nominally healthy at sampling. This donor's record omits CMV serostatus. Specimen: PBMCs. The sequence was collected from a human donor in good health. This rearrangement joins TRBV2 to TRBJ2-7; maybe TRBD1 (6 bases). Here the CDR3 reads CASSVDRYEQYF. For the CDR3, the DNA is TGTGCCAGCAGCGTAGACAGGTACGAGCAGTACTTC.